These 20 T cell receptor beta chains originate from one sample sequenced in a study of cytomegalovirus exposure and HLA in healthy donors. Vbeta (60) and Jbeta (13) primers were used in the PCR. Data came from immunoSEQ multiplex PCR; TCRdb stores just in-frame clones and leaves some out. The sample comprises under 110,000 clones, approximately 72% of which are singletons, and about 1.9% rests with the top ten. The sample taken for sequencing was PBMCs. These receptor sequences come from a woman between 35 and 50 years old in good health and CMV-seronegative.

The chain couples TRBV6-6 to TRBJ2-5; 8 nucleotides match TRBD1. The trim removed 7 bases at V and 4 bases at J, leaving 8 bases unmatched. CDR1 is MNHNY, CDR2 SVGAGI, per germline (reference sequence). CDR3 length equals 14 residues. Written as DNA, the CDR3 is TGTGCCAGCACCGAGACAGGGGTGGCAGAGACCCAGTACTTC. Translation gives CASTETGVAETQYF.

This chain uses TRBV28 with TRBJ2-1, with 8 bases aligning to TRBD2. The CDR3 covers 16 residues. Germline lookup yields CDR1 MDHEN and CDR2 SYDVKM. After removal of 4 bases from V and 9 bases from J, the junction contained 14 bases not matched to a gene. CDR3: CASSWSGSLIGREQFF. DNA for the CDR3: TGTGCCAGCAGTTGGAGCGGGAGCCTTATCGGGCGTGAGCAGTTCTTC.

This clone was seen only a few times. The chain links TRBV9 to TRBJ1-1; no definite D call. The V and J ends lost 0 bases and 5 bases respectively, with 8 bases between them. In germline, CDR1 is SGDLS, CDR2 YYNGEE. This CDR3 is 13 amino acids long. In nucleotides, the CDR3 is TGTGCCAGCAGCGTAGAAGCGGAGACTGAAGCTTTCTTT. It is translated as CASSVEAETEAFF.

The chain has TRBV7-8 and TRBJ2-5; 10 bases align to TRBD1. Trimming removed 6 bases from V and 11 bases from J; junction bases left unmatched: 15. Germline CDR1 reads SGHVS; CDR2 reads FQNEAQ. CDR3 length: 15 amino acids. For the CDR3, the DNA is TGTGCCAGCAGTCCGTCGACAGGGGGCACGGTAGAGCAGTACTTC. Its translation: CASSPSTGGTVEQYF. The full variable domain, in which reference TRBV7-8 and TRBJ2-5 provide the parts outside the CDR3, is GAGVSQSPRYKVAKRGQDVALRCDPISGHVSLFWYQQALGQGPEFLTYFQNEAQLDKSGLPSDRFFAERPEGSVSTLKIQRTQQEDSAVYLCASSPSTGGTVEQYFGPGTRLLVL.

This clone has only one observation. The chain links TRBV9 to TRBJ1-5; possibly TRBD1 for D (5 bases). Germline V gene lookup returns CDR1 SGDLS and CDR2 YYNGEE. Trimming took off 3 bases at V and 5 bases at J, with 12 bases between the two ends. The CDR3 runs 14 residues. The CDR3 DNA sequence: TGTGCCAGCAGCGAGACCCCGGGGGATCAGCCCCAGCATTTT. Amino acids: CASSETPGDQPQHF.

The V gene is TRBV5-6, the J gene TRBJ2-5; 10 bases map to TRBD2. V shed 1 base, J shed 4 bases, and the junction held 10 bases outside the gene matches. Germline CDR1 SGHDT, CDR2 YYEEEE. There are 17 residues in the CDR3. The DNA of the CDR3 is TGTGCCAGCAGCTTGTTAGCAGCGGGGGGGTTTCTAGAGACCCAGTACTTC. It specifies CASSLLAAGGFLETQYF.

The genes are TRBV19 and TRBJ1-2; no reliable D call. The germline gives CDR1 LNHDA, CDR2 SQIVND (reference sequence). The CDR3 runs 14 residues. Deletions cut 8 bases from V and 3 bases from J, with 16 bases between. This CDR3 reads CASRSPGGHYGYTF. The CDR3 nucleotides are TGTGCCAGTCGGAGTCCGGGAGGCCACTATGGCTACACCTTC. Combining the CDR3 with reference TRBV19 and TRBJ1-2 gives the whole variable domain DGGITQSPKYLFRKEGQNVTLSCEQNLNHDAMYWYRQDPGQGLRLIYYSQIVNDFQKGDIAEGYSVSREKKESFPLTVTSAQKNPTAFYLCASRSPGGHYGYTFGSGTRLTVV.

About this clone itself: Other DNA variants within this sample encode the same CDR3. In nucleotides, the CDR3 is TGCGCCAGCAGCTTGGGTCCAGGAACAGATACGCAGTATTTT. Its translation: CASSLGPGTDTQYF. The chain uses TRBV5-1 and TRBJ2-3; D not certain. Germline V gene data show CDR1 as SGHRS and CDR2 as YFSETQ. The CDR3 is made up of 14 amino acids. Trimming took 0 bases from V and 3 from J, leaving 8 bases between them.

The V call is TRBV14, the J call TRBJ2-7; TRBD2 matches 8 bases. Germline V gene lookup returns CDR1 SGHDN and CDR2 FVKESK. The length of the CDR3 is 14 residues. V gave up 2 bases and J gave up 2 bases; unmatched junction bases: 2. The CDR3 loop reads CASSQSGSPYEQYF. The CDR3 nucleotides are TGTGCCAGCAGCCAAAGCGGGAGTCCCTACGAGCAGTACTTC. Complete variable domain (other parts from reference TRBV14 and TRBJ2-7): EAGVTQFPSHSVIEKGQTVTLRCDPISGHDNLYWYRRVMGKEIKFLLHFVKESKQDESGMPNNRFLAERTGGTYSTLKVQPAELEDSGVYFCASSQSGSPYEQYFGPGTRLTVT.

CDR3: CASSEGLAGFSSTDTQYF. The CDR3 DNA reads as TGTGCCAGCAGTGAGGGGCTAGCGGGTTTCTCTAGCACAGATACGCAGTATTTT. The V and J genes are TRBV2 and TRBJ2-3, with 8 bases fitting TRBD2. The CDR3 spans 18 residues. CDR1 is SNHLY, CDR2 FYNNEI, per germline. V was pared by 3 bases and J by 0 bases, with 11 bases of the junction left unmatched.

This chain connects TRBV28 to TRBJ2-7, with D perhaps matching TRBD1 (7 bases). Germline CDR1 reads MDHEN; CDR2 reads SYDVKM. Trimming left V 8 bases short and J 0 bases short, with 23 bases between. This CDR3 is built from 17 residues. This CDR3 is CASSVYRGTALSYEQYF. The DNA of the CDR3 is TGTGCCAGCTCAGTTTACCGCGGGACAGCCCTCTCCTACGAGCAGTACTTC.

The V gene is TRBV5-3, the J gene TRBJ1-1, with TRBD1 as a possible D gene (6 bases). TRBV5-3 falls under the ORF class, with uncertain function. V lost 1 base and J 5 bases, leaving 9 bases between the germline ends. CDR3 length: 13 residues. The CDR3 sequence: CARSLPGETEAFF. In DNA, the CDR3 is TGTGCCAGAAGCTTGCCAGGGGAGACTGAAGCTTTCTTT.

V gene TRBV5-1 combines with J gene TRBJ1-2, with 8 nucleotides matching TRBD1. The CDR3 is made up of 16 amino acids. CDR1 is SGHRS, CDR2 YFSETQ, per germline. V gave up 0 bases and J gave up 4 bases; unmatched junction bases: 8. In DNA, the CDR3 is TGCGCCAGCAGCTTGGCGCCGGGACAGGATACCTATGGCTACACCTTC. Amino acids: CASSLAPGQDTYGYTF.

The CDR3: CASSQRSGANTNEQFF. DNA for the CDR3: TGTGCCAGCAGCCAAAGAAGCGGGGCAAATACTAATGAGCAGTTCTTC. The chain links TRBV7-6 to TRBJ2-1, with 7 bases aligning to TRBD2. The trim removed 5 bases at V and 7 bases at J, leaving 14 bases unmatched. Germline CDR1 is SGHVS and CDR2 is FNYEAQ. The CDR3 is 16 residues long.

In its sample, this clone was seen a few times. V and J are TRBV10-1 and TRBJ2-5, with 7 positions matching TRBD2. The end of the DNA aligns better with TRBJ2-7, so the J call may be wrong. CDR3 length equals 13 residues. CDR1 and CDR2 (germline): WNHNN, SYGVQD (reference sequence). The CDR3 nucleotides are TGCGCCAGCAGTGCGGCGGGAGTCGACGAGCAGTACTTC. It encodes CASSAAGVDEQYF.

This clone showed up just a few times. This CDR3 is CASSYPQGQGYQPQHF. CDR3 nucleotide sequence: TGTGCCAGCAGTTATCCCCAGGGACAGGGTTATCAGCCCCAGCATTTT. This chain connects TRBV28 to TRBJ1-5; 9 bases agree with TRBD1. This CDR3 comprises 16 residues. CDR1 and CDR2 (germline): MDHEN, SYDVKM. V gave up 4 bases and J gave up 5 bases; unmatched junction bases: 9.

The chain is built from TRBV6-6 and TRBJ1-2, with a weak D call TRBD1 (6 bases). The length of the CDR3 is 14 residues. V was trimmed by 5 bases and J by 3 bases, leaving 13 bases between them. The germline gives CDR1 MNHNY, CDR2 SVGAGI (reference sequence). This chain's CDR3 is CASSRAQGDYGYTF. The CDR3 DNA is TGTGCCAGCAGTCGAGCACAGGGAGACTATGGCTACACCTTC.

In its sample, this clone was seen a few times. This CDR3 reads CASSLGLAADTQYF. The CDR3 DNA reads TGTGCCAGCAGCTTAGGATTAGCGGCAGATACGCAGTATTTT. The rearrangement uses TRBV7-9 and TRBJ2-3, with D maybe TRBD2 (6 bases). Germline V CDR1 and CDR2: SEHNR, FQNEAQ (reference sequence). There are 14 residues in the CDR3. Trimming removed 1 base from V and 4 bases from J, with 9 bases in between.

The chain joins TRBV29-1 to TRBJ2-5, with D unresolved. CDR3 length: 12 amino acids. The V gene's germline CDR1 is SQVTM and CDR2 ANQGSEA. Trimming took 7 bases from V and 1 from J, leaving 10 bases between them. The chain's CDR3 is CSASDTQETQYF. DNA of the CDR3: TGCAGCGCCTCCGACACCCAAGAGACCCAGTACTTC.

The chain's CDR3 is CASSQEPSGDYNEQFF. The DNA of the CDR3 is TGTGCCAGCAGCCAAGAGCCTAGCGGGGATTACAATGAGCAGTTCTTC. The V gene is TRBV4-2, the J gene TRBJ2-1; the match to TRBD2 covers 9 bases. Germline values: CDR1 LGHNA, CDR2 YNFKEQ. CDR3 length: 16 residues. After removal of 0 bases from V and 4 bases from J, the junction contained 4 bases not matched to a gene.